The sample holds many counts of the clone carrying this TCR beta chain. Its target is not known. The V end was cut by 3 bases, the J end by 4 bases, with 6 bases between. The CDR3 sequence is 12 residues long. TCRdb passed the reads through MiXCR, listing each CDR3 protein once. The table shows approximately 770,000 distinct CDR3 sequences, with under 35% occurring only once. The data were obtained in a study of T cell repertoires in cytomegalovirus infection. The source is a human donor in good health (CMV status not recorded). Some clones in this sample may be carry-over from other donors' samples. Sequenced material: cultured CD8+ T cells from PBMCs, taken from culture after CMV antigen stimulation. J is TRBJ1-1 and V is TRBV12-3 or TRBV12-4; D not resolved. CDR3 coding DNA: TGTGCCAGCAGTTTCCCCCCCACTGAAGCTTTCTTT. Protein product: CASSFPPTEAFF.